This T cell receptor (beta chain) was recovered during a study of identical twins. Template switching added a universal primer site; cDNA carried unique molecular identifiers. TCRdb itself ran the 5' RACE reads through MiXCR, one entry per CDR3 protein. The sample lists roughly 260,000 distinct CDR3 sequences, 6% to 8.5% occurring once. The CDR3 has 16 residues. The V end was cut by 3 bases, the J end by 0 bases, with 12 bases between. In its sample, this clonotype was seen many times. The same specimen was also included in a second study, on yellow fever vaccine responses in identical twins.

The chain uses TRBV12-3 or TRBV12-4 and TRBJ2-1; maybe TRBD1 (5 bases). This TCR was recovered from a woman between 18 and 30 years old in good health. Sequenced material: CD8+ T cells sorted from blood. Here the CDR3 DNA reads TGTGCCAGCAGTTTTAGGGGCCCGAGCTCCTACAATGAGCAGTTCTTC. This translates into CASSFRGPSSYNEQFF.